A single sample gave rise to the 16 T cell receptor beta chains below, sequenced in a study of PD-L1 blockade in urothelial cancer. The protocol was immunoSEQ multiplex PCR, while the TCRdb copy is restricted to in-frame clones and leaves out a portion. The table lists 33,000 or so clones, roughly 80% of them singletons. The sample consisted of PBMCs, taken around atezolizumab (anti-PD-L1) treatment. The receptors shown here come from a man between 65 and 79 years old with urothelial cancer.

The genes are TRBV28 and TRBJ1-2; 8 nucleotides match TRBD1. This CDR3 is built from 17 residues. Germline V gene sequence: CDR1 MDHEN, CDR2 SYDVKM. V shed 2 bases and J 2 bases; nucleotides not matched to a gene: 10. Written as DNA, the CDR3 is TGTGCCAGCAGTTTAAACAGGGGGAGCCTCCTAAACTATGGCTACACCTTC. As protein: CASSLNRGSLLNYGYTF.

Only a few counts were recorded for this clone. V usage is TRBV7-2 and J usage is TRBJ2-1; TRBD2 is a possible D gene (6 bases). V was pared by 4 bases and J by 4 bases, with 14 bases between. The CDR3 consists of 15 residues. Germline assignment: CDR1 SGHTA and CDR2 FQGNSA. The chain's CDR3 is CASSSSGTGYNEQFF. The CDR3 DNA is TGTGCCAGCAGCTCTTCCGGGACTGGTTACAATGAGCAGTTCTTC.

The V call is TRBV9, the J call TRBJ1-2; D might be TRBD1 (6 bases). CDR1 is SGDLS, CDR2 YYNGEE, per germline. Trimming took 0 bases from V and 2 from J, leaving 11 bases between them. The CDR3 runs 15 residues. The CDR3: CASSVGGQANYGYTF. The CDR3 DNA reads TGTGCCAGCAGCGTAGGGGGGCAGGCAAACTATGGCTACACCTTC.

In DNA form, the CDR3 reads TGCGCCAGCAGCCCGCGGCAGGCCCTTATGGGAGACATTCAGTACTTC. The encoded protein is CASSPRQALMGDIQYF. This chain joins TRBV4-3 and TRBJ2-4; D possibly corresponds to TRBD2 (5 bases). There are 16 residues in the CDR3. Germline values: CDR1 LGHNA, CDR2 YSLEER. Trimming removed 4 bases from V and 8 bases from J, with 21 bases in between.

J is TRBJ2-1 and V is TRBV7-7; D remains unclear. Trimming removed 0 bases from V and 6 bases from J, with 9 bases in between. Germline values: CDR1 SSHAT, CDR2 FNYEAQ (reference sequence). This CDR3 comprises 14 residues. The CDR3 protein is CASSLARGTNEQFF. CDR3 DNA sequence: TGTGCCAGCAGCTTAGCGCGCGGCACCAATGAGCAGTTCTTC.

The V and J genes are TRBV7-4 and TRBJ2-2; 14 bases match TRBD2. The CDR3 consists of 19 residues. V shed 6 bases, J shed 8 bases, and the junction held 17 bases outside the gene matches. Germline CDR1 reads SGHVT; CDR2 reads SQSDAQ. The CDR3 nucleotides read TGTGCCAGCAGTCCCCTGGGTGGAGGACTAGCGGGAGGATCGGGGGAGCTGTTTTTT. It codes for CASSPLGGGLAGGSGELFF. The entire variable domain, with the rest obtained from reference TRBV7-4 and TRBJ2-2, is as follows: GAGVSQSPRYKVAKRGRDVALRCDSISGHVTLYWYRQTLGQGSEVLTYSQSDAQRDKSGRPSGRFSAERPERSVSTLKIQRTEQGDSAVYLCASSPLGGGLAGGSGELFFGEGSRLTVL.

The genes are TRBV19 and TRBJ1-4; the match to TRBD1 covers 8 bases. V gave up 6 bases and J gave up 2 bases; unmatched junction bases: 5. CDR1 is LNHDA, CDR2 SQIVND, per germline (reference sequence). The CDR3 has 15 amino acids. The CDR3 DNA is TGTGCCAGTAGAGACAGGGGTCGGACTAATGAAAAACTGTTTTTT. Translation gives CASRDRGRTNEKLFF. The full variable domain, its missing parts supplied by reference TRBV19 and TRBJ1-4, is DGGITQSPKYLFRKEGQNVTLSCEQNLNHDAMYWYRQDPGQGLRLIYYSQIVNDFQKGDIAEGYSVSREKKESFPLTVTSAQKNPTAFYLCASRDRGRTNEKLFFGSGTQLSVL.

This chain links TRBV28 with TRBJ2-1, with TRBD1 identical over 8 bases. The germline V gene has CDR1 MDHEN and CDR2 SYDVKM. This CDR3 has 14 amino acids. V lost 8 bases to trimming and J lost 2 bases; unmatched junction nucleotides: 5. The CDR3 region has the DNA TGTGCCAGCGTCTTCAGGGGGCCCTACAATGAGCAGTTCTTC. Its protein product is CASVFRGPYNEQFF.

Details on this clone: Other DNA sequences in the sample encode the same CDR3. This sequence joins TRBV10-2 and TRBJ2-1, with D possibly being TRBD2 (6 bases). V shed 6 bases and J shed 5 bases, with 8 bases lying between them. Germline V lookup: CDR1 WSHSY, CDR2 SAAADI. The CDR3 sequence is 12 residues long. For the CDR3, the DNA is TGCGCCAGCAGGGGGGGAGACAATGAGCAGTTCTTC. Translating it yields CASRGGDNEQFF.

This chain links TRBV9 with TRBJ1-4; D might be TRBD1 (6 bases). V lost 1 base and J 5 bases, leaving 12 bases between the germline ends. CDR3 length: 15 residues. Germline V CDR1 and CDR2: SGDLS, YYNGEE. CDR3 coding DNA: TGTGCCAGCAGCGTATTTTCAGGGGCAAATGAAAAACTGTTTTTT. This codes for CASSVFSGANEKLFF.

J is TRBJ2-5 and V is TRBV10-3; possible D gene TRBD1, 5 bases. Germline CDR1 is ENHRY and CDR2 is SYGVKD. CDR3 length: 12 residues. Trimming removed 8 bases at V and 3 bases at J, with 10 bases between. The CDR3 is CAISQGKETQYF. CDR3 nucleotides: TGTGCCATCTCTCAGGGTAAAGAGACCCAGTACTTC.

The chain uses TRBV27 and TRBJ1-5; tentative D call: TRBD1 (6 bases). This CDR3 comprises 14 residues. The germline V gene encodes CDR1 MNHEY and CDR2 SMNVEV (reference sequence). The germline V and J ends were trimmed by 5 bases and 2 bases, with 10 bases remaining between them. The CDR3 reads CASSPRQGNQPQHF. As DNA, the CDR3 is TGTGCCAGCAGTCCTCGACAGGGCAATCAGCCCCAGCATTTT.

The chain combines TRBV4-1 with TRBJ2-5; D gene ambiguous. Germline CDR1 MGHRA, CDR2 YSYEKL. The CDR3 covers 13 residues. The V end lost 2 bases, the J end lost 5 bases, and 9 bases lay between the germline ends. This chain's CDR3 is CASSQIISETQYF. CDR3 sequence (DNA): TGCGCCAGCAGCCAAATTATCTCCGAGACCCAGTACTTC.

The rearrangement links TRBV7-9 to TRBJ1-4, with TRBD1 matching 7 bases. The V and J ends lost 3 bases and 6 bases, in that order; junction bases with no gene match: 4. The V gene's germline CDR1 is SEHNR and CDR2 FQNEAQ (reference sequence). This CDR3 spans 14 amino acids. CDR3 amino acids: CASSFDRDDEKLFF. CDR3 bases: TGTGCCAGCAGCTTCGACAGGGACGATGAAAAACTGTTTTTT. Full variable domain (rest looked up from reference TRBV7-9 and TRBJ1-4): DTGVSQNPRHKITKRGQNVTFRCDPISEHNRLYWYRQTLGQGPEFLTYFQNEAQLEKSRLLSDRFSAERPKGSFSTLEIQRTEQGDSAMYLCASSFDRDDEKLFFGSGTQLSVL.

The rearrangement joins TRBV5-1 to TRBJ1-2, with D maybe TRBD1 (5 bases). Germline values: CDR1 SGHRS, CDR2 YFSETQ. V was cut by 1 base and J by 1 base, with 11 bases left in between. The CDR3 extends over 15 amino acids. This chain's CDR3 is CASSLRQQLNYGYTF. The CDR3 DNA follows: TGCGCCAGCAGCTTGAGACAGCAACTTAACTATGGCTACACCTTC.

The chain uses TRBV5-4 and TRBJ2-3; 11 nucleotides match TRBD2. J gave up 2 bases and V 4 bases, and 3 bases lay outside the gene matches. CDR1 SGHNT and CDR2 YYREEE come from the germline V gene (reference sequence). The CDR3 is 15 residues long. The CDR3 here is CASSPGLAVTDTQYF. DNA for the CDR3: TGTGCCAGCAGCCCGGGACTAGCGGTCACAGATACGCAGTATTTT.